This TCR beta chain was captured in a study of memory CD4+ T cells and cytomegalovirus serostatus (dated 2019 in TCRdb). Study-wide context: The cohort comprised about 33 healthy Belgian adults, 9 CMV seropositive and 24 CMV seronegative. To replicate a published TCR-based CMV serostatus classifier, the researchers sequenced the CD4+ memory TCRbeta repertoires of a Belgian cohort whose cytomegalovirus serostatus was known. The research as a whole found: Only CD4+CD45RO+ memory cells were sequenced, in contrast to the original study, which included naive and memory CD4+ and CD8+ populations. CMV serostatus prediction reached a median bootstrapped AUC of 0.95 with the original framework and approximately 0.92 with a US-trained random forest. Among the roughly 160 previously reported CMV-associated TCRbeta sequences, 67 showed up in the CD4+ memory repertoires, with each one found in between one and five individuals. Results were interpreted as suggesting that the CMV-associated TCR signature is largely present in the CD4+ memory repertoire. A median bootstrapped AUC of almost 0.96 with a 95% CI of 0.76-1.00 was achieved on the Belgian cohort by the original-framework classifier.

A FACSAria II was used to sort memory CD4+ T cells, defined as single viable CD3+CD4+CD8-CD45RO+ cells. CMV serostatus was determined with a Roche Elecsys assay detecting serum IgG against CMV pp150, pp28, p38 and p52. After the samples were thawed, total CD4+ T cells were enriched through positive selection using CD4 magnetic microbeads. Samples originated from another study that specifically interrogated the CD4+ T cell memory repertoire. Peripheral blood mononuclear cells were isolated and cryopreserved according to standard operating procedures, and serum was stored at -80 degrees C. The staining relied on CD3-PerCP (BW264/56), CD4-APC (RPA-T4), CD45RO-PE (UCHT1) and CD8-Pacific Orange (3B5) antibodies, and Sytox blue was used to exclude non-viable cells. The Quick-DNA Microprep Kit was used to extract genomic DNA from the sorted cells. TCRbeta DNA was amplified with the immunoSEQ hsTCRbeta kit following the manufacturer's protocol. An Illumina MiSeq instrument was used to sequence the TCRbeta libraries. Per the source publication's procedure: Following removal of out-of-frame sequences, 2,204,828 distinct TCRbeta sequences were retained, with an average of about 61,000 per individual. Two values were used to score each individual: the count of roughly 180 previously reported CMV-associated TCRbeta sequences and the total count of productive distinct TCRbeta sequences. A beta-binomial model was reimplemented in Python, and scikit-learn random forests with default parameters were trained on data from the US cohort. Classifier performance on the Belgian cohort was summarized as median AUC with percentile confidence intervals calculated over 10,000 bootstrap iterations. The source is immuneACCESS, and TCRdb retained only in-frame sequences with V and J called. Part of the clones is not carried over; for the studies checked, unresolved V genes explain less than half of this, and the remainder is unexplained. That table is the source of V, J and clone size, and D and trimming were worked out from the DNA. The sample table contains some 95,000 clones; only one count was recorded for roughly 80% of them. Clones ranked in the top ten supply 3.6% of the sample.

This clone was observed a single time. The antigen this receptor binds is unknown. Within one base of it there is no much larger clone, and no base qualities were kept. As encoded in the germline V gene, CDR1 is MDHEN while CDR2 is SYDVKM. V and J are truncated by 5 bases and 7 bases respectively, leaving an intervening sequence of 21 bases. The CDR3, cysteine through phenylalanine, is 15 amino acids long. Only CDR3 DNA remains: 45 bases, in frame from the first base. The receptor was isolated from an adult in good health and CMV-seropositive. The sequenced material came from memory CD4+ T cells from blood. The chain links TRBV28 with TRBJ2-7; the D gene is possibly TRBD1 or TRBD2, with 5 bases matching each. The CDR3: CASSLPTGPSEEQYF. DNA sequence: TGTGCCAGCAGTCTACCAACGGGACCATCCGAAGAGCAGTACTTC. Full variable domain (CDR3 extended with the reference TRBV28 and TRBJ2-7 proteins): DVKVTQSSRYLVKRTGEKVFLECVQDMDHENMFWYRQDPGLGLRLIYFSYDVKMKEKGDIPEGYSVSREKKERFSLILESASTNQTSMYLCASSLPTGPSEEQYFGPGTRLTVT.